This T cell receptor (beta chain) was sequenced during a study of OX40 agonist ivuxolimab in advanced cancers. Study in general: At approximately 80% male, the cohort had a mean age of about 60 years, ranging from about 20 to 90. A partial response was reached by three patients: one with hepatocellular carcinoma and two with cutaneous melanoma. The study, taken as a whole, reports: Relative to CD4+ cells, CD8+ T cells on average had more expanded clones. Both blood CD4+ and CD8+ T cells showed clonal growth by week 6 at 0.1 to 3.0 mg/kg.

The V gene lost 1 base and the J gene lost 8 bases, with 9 bases spanning the gap. This CDR3 spans 14 amino acids. The germline gives CDR1 SSHAT, CDR2 FNYEAQ (reference sequence). This clone is a singleton in its sample. Its antigen is unidentified. Only in-frame clones appear in the TCRdb table, and some are missing; sequencing was by immunoSEQ multiplex PCR. The sample has fewer than 40,000 clones; 70% to 85% are singletons. The input for sequencing was CD4+ or CD8+ T cells sorted from blood, taken in a trial of the OX40 agonist ivuxolimab. The genes are TRBV7-7 and TRBJ2-6; D gene uncertain. The clonotype comes from an adult with an advanced solid tumor such as melanoma, head and neck, liver or kidney cancer. CDR3 protein: CASSLGVGPNVLTF. The DNA for the CDR3 is TGTGCCAGCAGCTTAGGAGTAGGCCCCAACGTCCTGACTTTC.